A selection of T cell receptor beta chains follows, all from one sample in a study. Using its own MiXCR run on the 5' RACE reads, TCRdb lists one record per CDR3 protein. The sample yields 25,000 to 40,000 distinct CDR3 sequences, approximately 25% seen once. Material for sequencing was memory CD4+ T cells sorted from blood. The source is a female donor with breast cancer. Each CDR3 is given with its conserved first and last residue. Expanded clones get a size class; other rows say once, few or many, or leave the size out.

v_gene: TRBV5-4
abundance: few
CDR3aa: CASSLAGTGHEKLFF

v_gene: TRBV12-3/TRBV12-4
abundance: NA
CDR3aa: CASSRQGLHEQYF

v_gene: TRBV9
abundance: NA
CDR3aa: CASSVGTSTDTQYF

v_gene: TRBV5-1
abundance: NA
CDR3aa: CVSSLAAGDDEQFF

v_gene: TRBV27
abundance: few
CDR3aa: CASSFRGSTDTQYF

v_gene: TRBV7-9
abundance: NA
CDR3aa: CASSFSGSIYEQYF

v_gene: TRBV11-2
abundance: NA
CDR3aa: CASSSSMMGGSYEQYF

v_gene: TRBV6-1
abundance: many
CDR3aa: CASSEEGDRTWKTQYF

v_gene: TRBV7-3
abundance: many
CDR3aa: CASSFPPPADVDYEQYF

v_gene: TRBV5-1
abundance: NA
CDR3aa: CASSLELGSTYGYTF

v_gene: TRBV7-2
abundance: NA
CDR3aa: CASSLIGGSSYQETQYF

v_gene: TRBV20-1
abundance: few
CDR3aa: CSADSRDRGYEQYF

v_gene: TRBV25-1
abundance: NA
CDR3aa: CASSEGQVVGNEQFF

v_gene: TRBV7-9
abundance: few
CDR3aa: CASSLTGRGSNQPQHF

v_gene: TRBV4-1
abundance: medium-sized
CDR3aa: CASSRLGQGEDGYTF

v_gene: TRBV9
abundance: NA
CDR3aa: CASSSGAQSDEQFF

v_gene: TRBV20-1
abundance: NA
CDR3aa: CSARDLGGIFQPQHF

v_gene: TRBV4-3
abundance: NA
CDR3aa: CASSQAEGGLPETQYF

v_gene: TRBV6-6
abundance: NA
CDR3aa: CASSLGQGGTEAFF

v_gene: TRBV5-1
abundance: many
CDR3aa: CASSNNRAGTGELFF